The text below deals with one TCR beta chain. The V end lost 8 bases, the J end lost 0 bases, and 13 bases lay between the germline ends. Germline assignment: CDR1 ENHRY and CDR2 SYGVKD. This CDR3 is 14 amino acids long. The sample originates from a study of blood T cell repertoires in COVID-19. The assay was immunoSEQ multiplex PCR, and TCRdb's table has in-frame clones only and misses some. The sample carries roughly 70,000 clones, roughly four fifths recorded once. This sequence originates from a woman aged 55-70 years with acute or convalescent COVID-19. Specimen: peripheral blood. The chain joins TRBV10-3 to TRBJ1-2; possibly TRBD1 for D (6 bases). In DNA form, the CDR3 reads TGTGCCATCCCTAGGACAGTTTCTAACTATGGCTACACCTTC. This gives the protein CAIPRTVSNYGYTF.